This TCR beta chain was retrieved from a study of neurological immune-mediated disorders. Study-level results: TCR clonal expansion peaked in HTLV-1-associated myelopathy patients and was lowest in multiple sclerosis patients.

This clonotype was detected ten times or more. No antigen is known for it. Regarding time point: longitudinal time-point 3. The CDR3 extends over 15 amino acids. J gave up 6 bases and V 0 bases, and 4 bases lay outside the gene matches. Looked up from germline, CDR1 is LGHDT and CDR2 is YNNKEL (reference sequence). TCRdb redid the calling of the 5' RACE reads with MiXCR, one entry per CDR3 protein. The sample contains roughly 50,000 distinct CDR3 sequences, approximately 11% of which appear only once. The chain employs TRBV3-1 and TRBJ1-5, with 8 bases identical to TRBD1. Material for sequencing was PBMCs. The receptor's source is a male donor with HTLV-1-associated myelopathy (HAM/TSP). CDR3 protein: CASSQEGQGGQPQHF. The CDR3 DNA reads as TGTGCCAGCAGCCAAGAAGGACAGGGCGGTCAGCCCCAGCATTTT.